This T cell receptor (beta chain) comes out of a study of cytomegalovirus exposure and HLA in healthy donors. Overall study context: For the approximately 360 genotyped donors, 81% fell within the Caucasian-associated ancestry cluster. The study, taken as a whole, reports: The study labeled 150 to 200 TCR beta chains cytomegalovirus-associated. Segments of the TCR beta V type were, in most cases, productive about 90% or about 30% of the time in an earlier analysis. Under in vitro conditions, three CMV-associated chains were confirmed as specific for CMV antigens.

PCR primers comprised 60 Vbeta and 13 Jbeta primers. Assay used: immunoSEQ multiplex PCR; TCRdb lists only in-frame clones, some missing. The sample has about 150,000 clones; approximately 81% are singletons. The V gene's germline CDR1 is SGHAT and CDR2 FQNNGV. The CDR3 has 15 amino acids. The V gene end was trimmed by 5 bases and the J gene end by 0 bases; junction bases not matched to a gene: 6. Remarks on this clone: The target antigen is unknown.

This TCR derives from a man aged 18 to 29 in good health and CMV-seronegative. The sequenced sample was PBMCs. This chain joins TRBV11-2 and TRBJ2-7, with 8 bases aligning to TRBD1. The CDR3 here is CASSPWTGSSYEQYF. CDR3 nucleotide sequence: TGTGCCAGCAGCCCCTGGACAGGGAGCTCCTACGAGCAGTACTTC.